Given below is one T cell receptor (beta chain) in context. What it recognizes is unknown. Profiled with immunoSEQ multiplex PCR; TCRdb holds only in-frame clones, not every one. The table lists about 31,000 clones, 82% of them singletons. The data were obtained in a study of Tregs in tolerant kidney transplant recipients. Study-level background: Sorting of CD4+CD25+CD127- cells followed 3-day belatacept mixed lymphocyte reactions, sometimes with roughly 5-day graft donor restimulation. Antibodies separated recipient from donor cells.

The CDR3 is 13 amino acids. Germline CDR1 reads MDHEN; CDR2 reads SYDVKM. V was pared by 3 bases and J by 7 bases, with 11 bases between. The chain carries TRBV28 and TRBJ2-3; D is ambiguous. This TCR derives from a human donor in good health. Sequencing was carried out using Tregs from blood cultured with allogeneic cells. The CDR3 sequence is CASSFPQRYTQYF. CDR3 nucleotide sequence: TGTGCCAGCAGTTTCCCCCAGAGGTATACGCAGTATTTT.